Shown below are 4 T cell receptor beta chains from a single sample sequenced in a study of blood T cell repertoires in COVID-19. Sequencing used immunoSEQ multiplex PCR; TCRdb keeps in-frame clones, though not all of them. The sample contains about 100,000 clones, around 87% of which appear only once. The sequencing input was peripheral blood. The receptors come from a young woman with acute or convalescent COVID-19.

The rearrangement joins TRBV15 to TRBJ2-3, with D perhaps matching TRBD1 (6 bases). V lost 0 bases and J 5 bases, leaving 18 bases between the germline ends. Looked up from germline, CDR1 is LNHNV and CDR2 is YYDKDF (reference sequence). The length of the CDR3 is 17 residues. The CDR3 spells CATSRDLGTGPGDTQYF. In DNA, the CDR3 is TGTGCCACCAGCAGAGATTTAGGAACAGGGCCGGGAGATACGCAGTATTTT.

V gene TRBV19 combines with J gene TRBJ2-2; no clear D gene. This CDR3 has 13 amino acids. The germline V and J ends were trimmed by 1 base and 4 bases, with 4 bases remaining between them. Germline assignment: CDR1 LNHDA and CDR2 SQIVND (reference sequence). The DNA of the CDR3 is TGTGCCAGTAGTATAGTAGCCACCGGGGAGCTGTTTTTT. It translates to CASSIVATGELFF. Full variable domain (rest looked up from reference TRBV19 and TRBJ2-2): DGGITQSPKYLFRKEGQNVTLSCEQNLNHDAMYWYRQDPGQGLRLIYYSQIVNDFQKGDIAEGYSVSREKKESFPLTVTSAQKNPTAFYLCASSIVATGELFFGEGSRLTVL.

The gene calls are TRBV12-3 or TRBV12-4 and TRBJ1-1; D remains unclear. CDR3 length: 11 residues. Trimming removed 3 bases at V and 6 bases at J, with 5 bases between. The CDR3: CASSFGAEAFF. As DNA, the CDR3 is TGTGCCAGCAGTTTCGGGGCTGAAGCTTTCTTT.

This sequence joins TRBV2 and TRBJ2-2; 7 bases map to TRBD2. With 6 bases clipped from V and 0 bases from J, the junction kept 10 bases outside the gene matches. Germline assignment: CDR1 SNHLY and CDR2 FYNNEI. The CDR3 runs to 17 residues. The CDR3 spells CASSHTSATANTGELFF. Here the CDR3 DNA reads TGTGCCAGCAGCCACACTAGCGCAACCGCGAACACCGGGGAGCTGTTTTTT.